This entry concerns a single T cell receptor beta chain. Its antigen is undetermined. One end of the junction is discordant with germline, which a read error may explain. This entry comes from a study of breast tumors, draining lymph nodes, adjacent tissues. General observations from the study: Tumor repertoires ranked between lymph nodes and nontumor tissue in diversity, with V and J gene preferences.

Germline V gene lookup returns CDR1 LGHDT and CDR2 YNNKEL (reference sequence). The CDR3 totals 16 residues. One entry per CDR3 protein, called by TCRdb with MiXCR from the multiplex PCR reads. Among 30,000 to 40,000 distinct CDR3 sequences, approximately 37% were seen once, and the ten largest hold under 13%. The chain recombines TRBV3-1 with TRBJ2-7; TRBD2 agrees at 12 bases. The sequenced sample was breast tumor tissue. The TCR sequence derives from a female donor with breast cancer. Some clones in this sample may be carry-over from other donors' samples. Here the CDR3 DNA reads TGTGCCAGCAGCCAAGCGACTAGCGGGAGATCCTCCGAGCAGTACTTC. It encodes CASSQATSGRSSEQYF.